A single sample gave rise to the 24 T cell receptor beta chains below, sequenced in a study of blood T cell repertoires in COVID-19. Method: immunoSEQ multiplex PCR; TCRdb's copy keeps in-frame clones and lacks some. The profile covers over 100,000 clones, with 75% to 90% appearing a single time and 15% to 20% taken by the ten largest. The sequencing input was peripheral blood. These receptors were obtained from a woman aged 55-69 years with acute or convalescent COVID-19.

This clone has a single count. The rearrangement links TRBV15 to TRBJ1-1, with 7 bases aligning to TRBD1. V was pared by 3 bases and J by 5 bases, with 6 bases of the junction left unmatched. Germline assignment: CDR1 LNHNV and CDR2 YYDKDF (reference sequence). CDR3 length: 14 residues. The CDR3 loop reads CATSRDRLGTEAFF. CDR3 bases: TGTGCCACCAGCAGGGACAGGCTTGGTACTGAAGCTTTCTTT.

The chain is built from TRBV30 and TRBJ1-5, with 11 bases that match TRBD1. The CDR3 is 14 residues long. Germline CDR1 is GTSNPN and CDR2 is SVGIG (reference sequence). V shed 3 bases, J shed 6 bases, and the junction held 4 bases outside the gene matches. The chain's CDR3 is CAWRRTGGGQPQHF. As DNA, the CDR3 is TGTGCCTGGAGGAGGACAGGGGGCGGTCAGCCCCAGCATTTT. The full variable domain, in which reference TRBV30 and TRBJ1-5 provide the parts outside the CDR3, is SQTIHQWPATLVQPVGSPLSLECTVEGTSNPNLYWYRQAAGRGLQLLFYSVGIGQISSEVPQNLSASRPQDRQFILSSKKLLLSDSGFYLCAWRRTGGGQPQHFGDGTRLSIL.

The rearrangement joins TRBV6-1 to TRBJ1-6; a possible D gene is TRBD1 (5 bases). CDR1 is MNHNS, CDR2 SASEGT, per germline. With 2 bases removed from V and 7 bases from J, the gap between germline ends came to 12 bases. The CDR3 consists of 15 residues. In DNA form, the CDR3 reads TGTGCCAGCAGTGAAACCAGTCCAGGGAATTCACCCCTCCACTTT. This translates into CASSETSPGNSPLHF.

This sequence joins TRBV3-1 (or the pseudogene TRBV3-2) and TRBJ2-3; D not resolved. Germline CDR1 and CDR2: LGHDT and YNNKEL (reference sequence). V was pared by 1 base and J by 3 bases, with 14 bases between. The CDR3 runs to 16 residues. Written as DNA, the CDR3 is TGTGCCAGCAGCCAAGCCCACCCACACACGACAGATACGCAGTATTTT. Translated, it gives CASSQAHPHTTDTQYF.

J is TRBJ2-5 and V is TRBV14; D is unresolved. V was shortened by 4 bases and J by 5 bases, with 5 bases between the two germline ends. This CDR3 comprises 11 residues. The germline CDR1 and CDR2 sequences are SGHDN and FVKESK. CDR3 nucleotides: TGTGCCAGCAGCCTCGGGGAGACCCAGTACTTC. It translates to CASSLGETQYF.

This clone was picked up a small number of times. The chain joins TRBV19 to TRBJ1-1; 10 bases are a match to TRBD1. Per germline, CDR1 LNHDA and CDR2 SQIVND (reference sequence). CDR3 length equals 16 residues. After removal of 5 bases from V and 4 bases from J, the junction contained 10 bases not matched to a gene. CDR3 protein: CASSLAGTGALTEAFF. The CDR3 region has the DNA TGTGCCAGTAGTCTGGCCGGGACAGGGGCTCTCACTGAAGCTTTCTTT. Combining the CDR3 with reference TRBV19 and TRBJ1-1 gives the whole variable domain DGGITQSPKYLFRKEGQNVTLSCEQNLNHDAMYWYRQDPGQGLRLIYYSQIVNDFQKGDIAEGYSVSREKKESFPLTVTSAQKNPTAFYLCASSLAGTGALTEAFFGQGTRLTVV.

This sequence joins TRBV7-2 and TRBJ2-7; 7 nucleotides agree with TRBD2. V lost 1 base, J lost 2 bases, and 5 bases stayed unmatched. Germline-derived CDR1 and CDR2 are SGHTA and FQGNSA. CDR3 length: 15 amino acids. CDR3 DNA: TGTGCCAGCAGCTTAGGGGCGGGAGTCCCCTACGAGCAGTACTTC. It yields the protein CASSLGAGVPYEQYF.

The genes are TRBV9 and TRBJ1-6, with D perhaps matching TRBD1 (6 bases). The CDR3 consists of 14 residues. The V and J ends lost 4 bases and 5 bases respectively, with 10 bases between them. In germline, CDR1 is SGDLS, CDR2 YYNGEE. The CDR3 sequence: CASSRTVNNSPLHF. CDR3 DNA sequence: TGTGCCAGCAGCCGGACAGTCAATAATTCACCCCTCCACTTT.

The chain joins TRBV18 to TRBJ1-1; weak D call: TRBD1 (6 bases). The V gene lost 4 bases and the J gene lost 4 bases, with 13 bases spanning the gap. CDR1 and CDR2 from the germline V gene are KGHSH and LQKENI. CDR3 size: 14 residues. The CDR3 DNA reads as TGTGCCAGCTCACTGCAGGGGCAGGTCACTGAAGCTTTCTTT. Amino acids: CASSLQGQVTEAFF.

CDR3 nucleotide sequence: TGCGCCAGCACCGTGGATGGGACAGCCCCACTAGCCGAGCAGTACTTC. It encodes CASTVDGTAPLAEQYF. The J gene is TRBJ2-7, the V gene TRBV10-2; D is perhaps TRBD1 (7 bases). Germline lookup yields CDR1 WSHSY and CDR2 SAAADI. Trimming took 7 bases from V and 6 from J, leaving 25 bases between them. The CDR3 runs to 16 residues.

This clone was detected a few times. This chain links TRBV10-2 with TRBJ1-6; D unclear. V lost 10 bases to trimming and J lost 9 bases, with 25 bases between them. The CDR3 spans 16 residues. Germline V gives CDR1 WSHSY, CDR2 SAAADI. CDR3 nucleotides: TGCGCCACCAGGCCTGGGCGCCGAATAGATCCTTCACCCCTCCACTTT. This translates into CATRPGRRIDPSPLHF.

By frequency in the sample, this clone is medium-sized. DNA for the CDR3: TGTGCCATCAGTGGGGGAGAGAACACTGAAGCTTTCTTT. It specifies CAISGGENTEAFF. The rearrangement uses TRBV10-3 and TRBJ1-1, with D uncertain. This CDR3 has 13 residues. The V end was cut by 4 bases, the J end by 1 base, with 7 bases between. Germline loops: CDR1 ENHRY, CDR2 SYGVKD.

This clone was counted a single time. The chain links TRBV5-1 to TRBJ1-2, with D unclear. The CDR3 loop spans 13 amino acids. Germline CDR1 is SGHRS and CDR2 is YFSETQ. V lost 4 bases to trimming and J lost 4 bases, with 11 bases between them. The CDR3 reads CASSMDGGYGYTF. CDR3 coding DNA: TGCGCCAGCAGCATGGACGGCGGCTATGGCTACACCTTC.

In this sample, this clone turned up a few times. CDR3 residues: CASSPGLGGREKLFF. In nucleotides, the CDR3 is TGTGCCAGCAGCCCCGGATTGGGAGGGCGGGAAAAACTGTTTTTT. The chain links TRBV7-9 to TRBJ1-4, with D uncertain. Germline CDR1 is SEHNR and CDR2 is FQNEAQ (reference sequence). V dropped 5 bases and J dropped 8 bases, with 18 bases sitting between them. The CDR3 covers 15 residues.

The chain joins TRBV20-1 to TRBJ2-5; no reliable D call. Trimming took 3 bases from V and 5 from J, leaving 10 bases between them. This CDR3 has 12 residues. Germline CDR1 DFQATT, CDR2 SNEGSKA (reference sequence). The CDR3 DNA sequence: TGCAGTGCTAGTATTCAGTGGGAGACCCAGTACTTC. Translation gives CSASIQWETQYF.

The chain couples TRBV7-9 to TRBJ1-2; D is possibly TRBD1 (5 bases). The CDR3 contains 14 residues. V lost 2 bases and J 8 bases, leaving 15 bases between the germline ends. CDR1 is SEHNR and CDR2 is FQNEAQ in the germline V gene (reference sequence). The chain's CDR3 is CASSLQGWVRGYTF. The DNA of the CDR3 is TGTGCCAGCAGCTTACAGGGCTGGGTGAGAGGCTACACCTTC.

V is TRBV28 and J is TRBJ1-4; no definite D call. The germline V gene has CDR1 MDHEN and CDR2 SYDVKM. CDR3 length equals 13 residues. The V end lost 8 bases, the J end lost 7 bases, and 14 bases lay between the germline ends. In DNA form, the CDR3 reads TGTGCCAGCCACGAGGGTTCCAGTGAAAAACTGTTTTTT. This translates into CASHEGSSEKLFF.

The chain couples TRBV7-8 to TRBJ1-2; perhaps TRBD1 as D (5 bases). V was cut by 5 bases and J by 1 base, with 23 bases left in between. Germline values: CDR1 SGHVS, CDR2 FQNEAQ. CDR3 size: 18 residues. The CDR3 reads CASSLTRGAFRVNYGYTF. In DNA, the CDR3 is TGTGCCAGCAGCCTGACCCGCGGGGCATTTAGGGTTAACTATGGCTACACCTTC.

The V and J genes are TRBV18 and TRBJ1-3; 8 nucleotides align to TRBD1. With V trimmed by 2 bases and J by 3 bases, 6 bases remained unmatched. CDR1 and CDR2 from the germline V gene are KGHSH and LQKENI. The CDR3 spans 16 residues. The CDR3 here is CASSPDRGLLGNTIYF. The CDR3 DNA reads TGTGCCAGCTCACCAGACAGGGGACTTCTTGGAAACACCATATATTTT.

In its sample, this clone was seen a few times. The rearrangement uses TRBV19 and TRBJ1-5; D is unresolved. Germline assignment: CDR1 LNHDA and CDR2 SQIVND (reference sequence). V lost 3 bases, J lost 5 bases, and 8 bases lay in between. The CDR3 covers 13 residues. As DNA, the CDR3 is TGTGCCAGTAGTATTGAGGGCCATCAGCCCCAGCATTTT. As protein: CASSIEGHQPQHF.

The rearrangement uses TRBV12-3 or TRBV12-4 and TRBJ2-7; D not certain. The CDR3 length is 11 residues. Trimming took off 1 base at V and 7 bases at J, with 5 bases between the two ends. The DNA of the CDR3 is TGTGCCAGCAGTTTAGGGCCTGAGCAGTACTTC. Translated, it gives CASSLGPEQYF.

The chain recombines TRBV2 with TRBJ2-1, with 9 bases identical to TRBD2. The CDR3 contains 15 residues. The germline CDR1 and CDR2 sequences are SNHLY and FYNNEI. Trimming at V came to 7 bases and at J to 1 base, leaving 5 bases not matched to a gene. The CDR3 loop reads CASISGRASYNEQFF. In nucleotides, the CDR3 is TGTGCCAGCATTAGCGGGAGAGCGTCCTACAATGAGCAGTTCTTC.

J is TRBJ1-1 and V is TRBV19; D perhaps matches TRBD1 (6 bases). V was cut by 6 bases and J by 11 bases, with 19 bases left in between. The CDR3 extends over 13 amino acids. Germline V gene sequence: CDR1 LNHDA, CDR2 SQIVND (reference sequence). CDR3 nucleotide sequence: TGTGCCAGTAGCTCCCTACAGGGTGGAAACGCTTTCTTT. Translated: CASSSLQGGNAFF.

J is TRBJ1-5 and V is TRBV4-1; the D gene is possibly TRBD1 (6 bases). This CDR3 spans 16 amino acids. V was pared by 1 base and J by 5 bases, with 15 bases between. Germline V gene sequence: CDR1 MGHRA, CDR2 YSYEKL. The CDR3 coding sequence is TGCGCCAGCAGCCAAGGCCGGTTAGGGGGAGATCAGCCCCAGCATTTT. Translated, it gives CASSQGRLGGDQPQHF.